This T cell receptor (beta chain) was sequenced in a study of vaccination and CD4 T cells after COVID-19. The study, taken as a whole, reports: Counts of SARS-CoV-2-reactive clonotypes had a median that went from 21 to 38, a nonsignificant change.

Germline assignment: CDR1 DFQATT and CDR2 SNEGSKA (reference sequence). The V end lost 6 bases, the J end lost 3 bases, and 8 bases lay between the germline ends. This CDR3 is built from 11 residues. Treatment described: roughly ten-day PBMC culture with coronavirus spike peptide pools or control peptides (ViraFEST assay). ViraFEST used peptide pools to expand antigen-specific T cells and subsequently sequenced their TCRs. The authors cultured approximately 2.1 million PBMCs per well with around 10 IU/ml IL-2 and 10 ug/ml peptide pools. Cultured CD4+ T-cell DNA underwent Oncomine TCR Beta short-read sequencing. TCRdb re-called the PCR reads with MiXCR, one entry per CDR3 protein. Seen here are about 12,000 distinct CDR3 sequences, about 30% observed once, and the top ten hold roughly 13%. Details on this clonotype: The antigen remains unidentified.

The receptor's source is a human donor who had recovered from COVID-19. The starting material was CD4+ T cells from blood, cultured in vitro, obtained after SARS-CoV-2 vaccination. The chain uses TRBV20-1 and TRBJ1-1; D remains ambiguous. The CDR3 loop reads CSALGDTEAFF. The CDR3 DNA follows: TGCAGTGCCCTGGGTGACACTGAAGCTTTCTTT.